Below are 21 T cell receptor beta chains sequenced from a single sample in a study of spatial heterogeneity in lung cancer. This sample's time point: blood at routine non-recurrence follow-up after resection. Each CDR3 protein gets one entry after TCRdb re-called the 5' RACE reads with MiXCR. In the table there are roughly 110,000 distinct CDR3 sequences, 9.5% to 14% of which are singletons. Sequencing was performed on PBMCs, taken at follow-up. Receptor source: a female donor with early-stage non-small cell lung cancer.

The chain uses TRBV9 and TRBJ2-2; the D is unclear. This CDR3 has 12 residues. Germline V CDR1 and CDR2: SGDLS, YYNGEE. Trimming left V 0 bases short and J 5 bases short, with 2 bases between. CDR3 coding DNA: TGTGCCAGCAGCGTAGCGACCGGGGAGCTGTTTTTT. Translated: CASSVATGELFF. Supplemented by reference TRBV9 and TRBJ2-2, the full variable domain reads DSGVTQTPKHLITATGQRVTLRCSPRSGDLSVYWYQQSLDQGLQFLIQYYNGEERAKGNILERFSAQQFPDLHSELNLSSLELGDSALYFCASSVATGELFFGEGSRLTVL.

This clonotype was observed a handful of times. The chain links TRBV29-1 to TRBJ2-4; D is unclear. Germline V gene lookup returns CDR1 SQVTM and CDR2 ANQGSEA. This CDR3 spans 12 amino acids. Trimming removed 4 bases from V and 2 bases from J, with 6 bases in between. CDR3 amino acids: CSVVGTKNIQYF. As DNA, the CDR3 is TGCAGCGTTGTGGGTACCAAAAACATTCAGTACTTC. The complete variable domain, with remaining parts taken from reference TRBV29-1 and TRBJ2-4, reads SAVISQKPSRDICQRGTSLTIQCQVDSQVTMMFWYRQQPGQSLTLIATANQGSEATYESGFVIDKFPISRPNLTFSTLTVSNMSPEDSSIYLCSVVGTKNIQYFGAGTRLSVL.

This clonotype was recorded many times. The chain combines TRBV7-9 with TRBJ2-3; 8 bases are a match to TRBD2. CDR3 length: 14 residues. CDR1 and CDR2 from the germline V gene are SEHNR and FQNEAQ (reference sequence). J was trimmed by 6 bases and V by 5 bases; bases with no gene match: 7. CDR3 nucleotides: TGTGCCAGCAGCCAAGCGGGAGCGGGGGATACGCAGTATTTT. Its translation: CASSQAGAGDTQYF.

The chain uses TRBV27 and TRBJ2-7; unclear D gene. Trimming cost V 6 bases and J 0 bases, with 15 bases left between them. The CDR3 is 15 amino acids. CDR1 is MNHEY, CDR2 SMNVEV, per germline (reference sequence). The CDR3 reads CASRRLNANSYEQYF. CDR3 nucleotides: TGTGCCAGCAGGAGGCTAAATGCAAACTCCTACGAGCAGTACTTC.

This clonotype was counted a few times. This chain links TRBV5-6 with TRBJ2-3; 13 nucleotides match TRBD2. The CDR3 has 16 residues. Germline trimming cut 4 bases from V and 4 bases from J; bases unmatched to any gene: 6. The germline V gene has CDR1 SGHDT and CDR2 YYEEEE. The CDR3 DNA reads TGTGCCAGCAGCCTCAGGACTAGCGGGAGCTCAGATACGCAGTATTTT. Translation gives CASSLRTSGSSDTQYF.

This clonotype was seen at least ten times. The rearrangement uses TRBV20-1 and TRBJ2-1; D is uncertain. Between the trimmed V and J ends, which lost 3 bases and 6 bases, there was a span of 6 bases. Per the germline V gene, CDR1 is DFQATT and CDR2 is SNEGSKA (reference sequence). CDR3 length equals 11 residues. The CDR3 nucleotides are TGCAGTGCTAGCAGATCCAATGAGCAGTTCTTC. Translated, it gives CSASRSNEQFF.

This clonotype has just a few counts. The chain recombines TRBV20-1 with TRBJ2-3; TRBD1 is a possible D gene (5 bases). Germline CDR1 is DFQATT and CDR2 is SNEGSKA (reference sequence). The CDR3 contains 13 residues. Here the CDR3 reads CLSGQGSTDTQYF. The DNA of the CDR3 is TGCCTATCTGGTCAGGGAAGCACAGATACGCAGTATTTT.

In this sample, this clonotype turned up many times. This chain connects TRBV28 to TRBJ1-5, with D unclear. Germline V gene data show CDR1 as MDHEN and CDR2 as SYDVKM. The V end lost 2 bases, the J end lost 9 bases, and 17 bases lay between the germline ends. The CDR3 is 15 amino acids. In DNA, the CDR3 is TGTGCCAGCAGTTTAAGCACAGTACCTTATCGGCCCCAGCATTTT. This translates into CASSLSTVPYRPQHF.

This clonotype was picked up a small number of times. This chain links TRBV24-1 with TRBJ2-3; 8 bases map to TRBD1. V lost 2 bases to trimming and J lost 4 bases; unmatched junction nucleotides: 4. The CDR3 contains 15 residues. Per the germline V gene, CDR1 is KGHDR and CDR2 is SFDVKD. The CDR3 sequence is CATSDSQGVADTQYF. The CDR3 nucleotides are TGTGCCACCAGTGATTCACAGGGGGTGGCAGATACGCAGTATTTT.

This clonotype was seen a handful of times. The chain carries TRBV28 and TRBJ2-7; D uncertain. CDR1 and CDR2 from the germline V gene are MDHEN and SYDVKM. The CDR3 contains 15 residues. Trimming left V 7 bases short and J 7 bases short, with 23 bases between. The CDR3 nucleotides read TGTGCCAGCACCTCGCCCGCGGTACCTCTTGGAGAGCAGTACTTC. This sequence encodes CASTSPAVPLGEQYF. Full variable domain (rest looked up from reference TRBV28 and TRBJ2-7): DVKVTQSSRYLVKRTGEKVFLECVQDMDHENMFWYRQDPGLGLRLIYFSYDVKMKEKGDIPEGYSVSREKKERFSLILESASTNQTSMYLCASTSPAVPLGEQYFGPGTRLTVT.

This clonotype was recorded a few times. V gene TRBV7-2 combines with J gene TRBJ2-2, with unresolved D. The CDR3 is 15 residues long. The germline gives CDR1 SGHTA, CDR2 FQGNSA. V was cut by 3 bases and J by 7 bases, with 15 bases left in between. CDR3 sequence (DNA): TGTGCCAGCAGCTTGCGTATGCATGCGATCGGGGAGCTGTTTTTT. This translates into CASSLRMHAIGELFF.

J is TRBJ1-2 and V is TRBV5-5, with 8 positions matching TRBD1. The CDR3 length is 15 residues. The V and J ends lost 1 base and 1 base, in that order; junction bases with no gene match: 3. Germline CDR1 is SGHKS and CDR2 is YYEKEE (reference sequence). CDR3 in DNA: TGTGCCAGCAGCTTGTGGGACAGGATTAACTATGGCTACACCTTC. It specifies CASSLWDRINYGYTF.

This clonotype was detected ten times or more. The chain employs TRBV20-1 and TRBJ2-5; no firm D call. Germline CDR1 reads DFQATT; CDR2 reads SNEGSKA (reference sequence). Trimming took off 4 bases at V and 9 bases at J, with 21 bases between the two ends. The CDR3 runs to 14 residues. This CDR3 reads CSAISPPAWAAQYF. The CDR3 nucleotides read TGCAGTGCTATCTCACCCCCTGCCTGGGCGGCCCAGTACTTC.

The table lists this clonotype with a few counts. The chain links TRBV12-3 or TRBV12-4 to TRBJ2-5; 11 nucleotides match TRBD2. The CDR3 sequence is 16 residues long. The ends lost 3 bases at V and 5 bases at J; junction bases unmatched: 8. The DNA of the CDR3 is TGTGCCAGCAGTTTCGGGCTAGCGGGAGGTAGTGAGACCCAGTACTTC. This encodes CASSFGLAGGSETQYF.

The chain links TRBV6-5 to TRBJ1-2, with TRBD1 identical over 8 bases. Germline V gene data show CDR1 as MNHEY and CDR2 as SVGAGI. The CDR3 covers 16 residues. Germline trimming cut 1 base from V and 6 bases from J; bases unmatched to any gene: 10. The CDR3 sequence: CASSYYLPGQDNGYTF. The DNA for the CDR3 is TGTGCCAGCAGTTACTACCTTCCGGGACAGGATAATGGCTACACCTTC.

The V call is TRBV10-2, the J call TRBJ2-6; the D gene is possibly TRBD2 (6 bases). Germline V gene data show CDR1 as WSHSY and CDR2 as SAAADI. V lost 7 bases and J lost 2, with 12 bases in between. The CDR3 totals 15 residues. Here the CDR3 DNA reads TGCGCCAGCAAAAATCAGCGGGCTGGGGCCAACGTCCTGACTTTC. It codes for CASKNQRAGANVLTF.

The chain links TRBV20-1 to TRBJ2-3; tentative D call: TRBD2 (6 bases). The CDR3 runs 13 residues. From germline, CDR1 is DFQATT and CDR2 SNEGSKA (reference sequence). V was pared by 7 bases and J by 0 bases, with 11 bases between. The CDR3 region is CSGRDGSTDTQYF. CDR3 sequence (DNA): TGCAGTGGGCGGGACGGTAGCACAGATACGCAGTATTTT.

This clonotype showed up just a few times. The CDR3 nucleotides are TGTGCCTTCAATGAGCAGTTCTTC. This sequence encodes CAFNEQFF. The J gene is TRBJ2-1, the V gene TRBV25-1, with D unclear. This CDR3 spans 8 amino acids. The V and J ends lost 11 bases and 6 bases respectively, with 2 bases between them. Germline CDR1 and CDR2: MGHDK and SYGVNS.

The CDR3 loop reads CSHNGGNTEAFF. CDR3 in DNA: TGCAGCCATAACGGGGGGAACACTGAAGCTTTCTTT. This sequence joins TRBV29-1 and TRBJ1-1; D is possibly TRBD1 (5 bases). The ends were cut back, 8 bases at V and 1 base at J, with 11 bases in the middle. Germline CDR1 SQVTM, CDR2 ANQGSEA. CDR3 size: 12 residues.

The rearrangement uses TRBV7-6 and TRBJ2-1; possible D gene TRBD2, 6 bases. The CDR3 runs to 15 residues. The V gene lost 5 bases and the J gene lost 8 bases, with 19 bases spanning the gap. Germline V lookup: CDR1 SGHVS, CDR2 FNYEAQ. CDR3 nucleotides: TGTGCCAGCAGCCCGGAGGGGTCTAGCTTCCATGAGCAGTTCTTC. It encodes CASSPEGSSFHEQFF.

This clonotype was detected only a few times. The gene calls are TRBV6-1 and TRBJ1-5, with D possibly matching TRBD1 (5 bases). Trimming removed 7 bases from V and 1 base from J, with 11 bases in between. The CDR3 has 14 residues. Germline CDR1 reads MNHNS; CDR2 reads SASEGT. The CDR3 here is CASTTGDSNQPQHF. CDR3 bases: TGTGCCAGCACTACGGGGGACAGCAATCAGCCCCAGCATTTT.